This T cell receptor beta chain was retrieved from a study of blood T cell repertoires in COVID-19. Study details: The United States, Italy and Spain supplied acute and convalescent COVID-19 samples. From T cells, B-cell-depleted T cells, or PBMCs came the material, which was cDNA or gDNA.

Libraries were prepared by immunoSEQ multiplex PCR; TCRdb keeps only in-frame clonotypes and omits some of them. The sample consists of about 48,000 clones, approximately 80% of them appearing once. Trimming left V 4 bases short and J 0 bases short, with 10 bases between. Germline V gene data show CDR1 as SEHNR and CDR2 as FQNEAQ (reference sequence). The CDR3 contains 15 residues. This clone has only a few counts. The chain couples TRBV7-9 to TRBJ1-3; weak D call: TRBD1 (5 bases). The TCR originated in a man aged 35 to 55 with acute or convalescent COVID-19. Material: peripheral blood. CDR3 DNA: TGTGCCAGCAGCTCCCGGGGGGACTCTGGAAACACCATATATTTT. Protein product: CASSSRGDSGNTIYF. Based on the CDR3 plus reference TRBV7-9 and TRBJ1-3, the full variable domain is DTGVSQNPRHKITKRGQNVTFRCDPISEHNRLYWYRQTLGQGPEFLTYFQNEAQLEKSRLLSDRFSAERPKGSFSTLEIQRTEQGDSAMYLCASSSRGDSGNTIYFGEGSWLTVV.